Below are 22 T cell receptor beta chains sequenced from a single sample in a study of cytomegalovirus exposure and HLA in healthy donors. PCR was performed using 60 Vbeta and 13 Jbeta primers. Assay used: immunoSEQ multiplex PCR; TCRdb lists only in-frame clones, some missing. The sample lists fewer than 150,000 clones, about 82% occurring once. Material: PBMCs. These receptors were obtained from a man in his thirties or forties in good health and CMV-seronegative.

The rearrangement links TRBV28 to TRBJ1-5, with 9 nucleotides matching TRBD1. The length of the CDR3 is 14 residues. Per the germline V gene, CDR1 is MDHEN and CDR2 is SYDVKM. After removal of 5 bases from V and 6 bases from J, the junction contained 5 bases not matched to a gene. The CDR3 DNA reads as TGTGCCAGCAGTGGACAGGGGAGGGTTCAGCCCCAGCATTTT. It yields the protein CASSGQGRVQPQHF.

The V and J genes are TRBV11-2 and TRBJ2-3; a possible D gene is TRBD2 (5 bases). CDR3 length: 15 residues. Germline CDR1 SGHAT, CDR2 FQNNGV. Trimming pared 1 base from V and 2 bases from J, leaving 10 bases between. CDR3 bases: TGTGCCAGCAGCTTAGGTTCGGGGAACACAGATACGCAGTATTTT. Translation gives CASSLGSGNTDTQYF.

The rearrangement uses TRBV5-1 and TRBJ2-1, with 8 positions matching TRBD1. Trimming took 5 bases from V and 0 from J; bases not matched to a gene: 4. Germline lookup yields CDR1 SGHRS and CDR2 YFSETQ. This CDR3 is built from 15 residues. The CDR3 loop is CASRYTGGSYNEQFF. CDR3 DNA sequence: TGCGCCAGCAGGTATACAGGGGGCTCCTACAATGAGCAGTTCTTC.

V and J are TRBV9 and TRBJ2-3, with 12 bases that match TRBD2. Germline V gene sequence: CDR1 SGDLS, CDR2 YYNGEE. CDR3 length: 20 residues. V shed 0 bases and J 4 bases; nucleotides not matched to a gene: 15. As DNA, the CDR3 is TGTGCCAGCAGCGTAGAGAGGTGGACTAGCGGGAACCCCGGGGCAGATACGCAGTATTTT. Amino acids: CASSVERWTSGNPGADTQYF.

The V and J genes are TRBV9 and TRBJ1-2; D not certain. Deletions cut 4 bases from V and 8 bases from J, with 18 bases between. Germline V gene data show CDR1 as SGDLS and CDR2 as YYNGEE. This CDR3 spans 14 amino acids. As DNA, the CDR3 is TGTGCCAGCAGCACCCCGACCGGGAGGAGCGGCTACACCTTC. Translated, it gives CASSTPTGRSGYTF.

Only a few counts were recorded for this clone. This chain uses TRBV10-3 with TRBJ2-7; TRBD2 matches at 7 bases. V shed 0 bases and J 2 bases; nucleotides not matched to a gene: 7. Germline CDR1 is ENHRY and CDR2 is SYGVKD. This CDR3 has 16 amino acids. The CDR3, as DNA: TGTGCCATCAGTGAGTCAGGGAGGGATAGCCCCTACGAGCAGTACTTC. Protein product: CAISESGRDSPYEQYF.

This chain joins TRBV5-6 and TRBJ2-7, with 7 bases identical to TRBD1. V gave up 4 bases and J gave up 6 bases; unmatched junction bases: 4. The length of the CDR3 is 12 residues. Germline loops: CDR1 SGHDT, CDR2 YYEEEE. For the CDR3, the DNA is TGTGCCAGCAGCCAGAACAGGGGCGAGCAGTACTTC. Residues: CASSQNRGEQYF.

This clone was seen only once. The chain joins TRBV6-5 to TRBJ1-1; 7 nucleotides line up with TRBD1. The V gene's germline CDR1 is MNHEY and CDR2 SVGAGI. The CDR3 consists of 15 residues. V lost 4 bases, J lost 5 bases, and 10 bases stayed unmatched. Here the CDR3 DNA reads TGTGCCAGCAGTTTAGTAACAGGGGAATATACTGAAGCTTTCTTT. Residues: CASSLVTGEYTEAFF.

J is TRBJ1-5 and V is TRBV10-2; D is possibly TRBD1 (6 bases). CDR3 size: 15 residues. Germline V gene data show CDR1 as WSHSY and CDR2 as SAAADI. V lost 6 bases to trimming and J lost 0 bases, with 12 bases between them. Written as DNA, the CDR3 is TGCGCCAGCAGCCCGGGACACTCTAGCAATCAGCCCCAGCATTTT. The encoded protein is CASSPGHSSNQPQHF.

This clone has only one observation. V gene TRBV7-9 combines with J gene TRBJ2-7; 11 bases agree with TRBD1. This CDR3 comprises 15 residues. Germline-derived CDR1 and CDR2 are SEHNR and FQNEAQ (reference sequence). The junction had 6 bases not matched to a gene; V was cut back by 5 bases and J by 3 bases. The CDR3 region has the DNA TGTGCCAGCAGCCAGGACAGGGGGCGGTTCTACGAGCAGTACTTC. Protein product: CASSQDRGRFYEQYF.

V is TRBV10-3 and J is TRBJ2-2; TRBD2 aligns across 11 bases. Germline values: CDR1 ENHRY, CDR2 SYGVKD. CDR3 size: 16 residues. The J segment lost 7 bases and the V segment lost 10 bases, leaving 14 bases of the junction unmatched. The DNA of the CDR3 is TGTGCCACCATCAATGTCACTAGCGGGGGTGTCGGGGAGCTGTTTTTT. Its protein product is CATINVTSGGVGELFF.

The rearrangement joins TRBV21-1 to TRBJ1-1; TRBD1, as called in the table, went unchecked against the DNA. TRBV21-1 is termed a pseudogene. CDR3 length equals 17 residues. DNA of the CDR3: TGTGCCAGCAGCTCCTTCGACAGGGGGCGCGTGAACACTGAAGCTTTCTTT. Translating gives CASSSFDRGRVNTEAFF.

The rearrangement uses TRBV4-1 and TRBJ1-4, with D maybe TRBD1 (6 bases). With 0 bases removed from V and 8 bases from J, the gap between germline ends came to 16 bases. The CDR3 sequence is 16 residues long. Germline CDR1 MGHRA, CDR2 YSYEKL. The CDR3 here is CASSQDQGGGQEKLFF. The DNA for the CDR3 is TGCGCCAGCAGCCAAGATCAGGGAGGGGGGCAGGAAAAACTGTTTTTT.

The DNA of the CDR3 is TGTGCCGTACTCCGTGGTTCCGGCTACACCTTC. Residues: CAVLRGSGYTF. The rearrangement uses TRBV6-5 and TRBJ1-2; D not certain. CDR3 length: 11 residues. Germline CDR1 MNHEY, CDR2 SVGAGI. Trimming removed 11 bases from V and 8 bases from J, with 15 bases in between.

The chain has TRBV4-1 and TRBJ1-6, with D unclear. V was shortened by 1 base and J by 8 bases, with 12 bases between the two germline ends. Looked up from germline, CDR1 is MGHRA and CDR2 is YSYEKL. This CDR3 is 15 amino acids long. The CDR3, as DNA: TGCGCCAGCAGCCAAGCCGGGATGGGTTATTCACCCCTCCACTTT. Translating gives CASSQAGMGYSPLHF.

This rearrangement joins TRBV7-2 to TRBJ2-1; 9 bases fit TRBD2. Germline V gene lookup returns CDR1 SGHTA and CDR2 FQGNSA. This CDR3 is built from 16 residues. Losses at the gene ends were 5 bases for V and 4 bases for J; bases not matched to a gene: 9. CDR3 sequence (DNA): TGTGCCAGCAGCCGATTAGCGGGGGCTCGATACAATGAGCAGTTCTTC. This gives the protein CASSRLAGARYNEQFF.

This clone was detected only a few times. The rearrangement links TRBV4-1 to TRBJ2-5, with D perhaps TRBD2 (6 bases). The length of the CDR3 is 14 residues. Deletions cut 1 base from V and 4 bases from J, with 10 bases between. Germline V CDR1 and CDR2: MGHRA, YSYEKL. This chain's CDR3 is CASSQAGVGETQYF. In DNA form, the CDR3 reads TGCGCCAGCAGCCAAGCGGGAGTCGGAGAGACCCAGTACTTC.

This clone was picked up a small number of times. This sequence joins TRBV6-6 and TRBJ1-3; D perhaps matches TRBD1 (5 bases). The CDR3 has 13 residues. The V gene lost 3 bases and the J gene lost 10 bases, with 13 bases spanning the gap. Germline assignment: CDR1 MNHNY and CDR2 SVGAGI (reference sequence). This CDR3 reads CASSYPPGLTIYF. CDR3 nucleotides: TGTGCCAGCAGTTATCCCCCAGGGTTAACCATATATTTT.

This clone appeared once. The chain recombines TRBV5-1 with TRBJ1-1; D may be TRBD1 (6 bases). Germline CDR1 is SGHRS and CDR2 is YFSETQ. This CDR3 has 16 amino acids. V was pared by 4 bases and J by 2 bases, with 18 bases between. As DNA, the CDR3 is TGCGCCAGCAGCATCGACAGGCACCTCGGAAACACTGAAGCTTTCTTT. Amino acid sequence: CASSIDRHLGNTEAFF.

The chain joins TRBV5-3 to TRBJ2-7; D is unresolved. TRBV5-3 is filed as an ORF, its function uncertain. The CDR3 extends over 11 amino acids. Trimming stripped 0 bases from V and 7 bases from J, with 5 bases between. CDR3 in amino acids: CARSLVREQYF. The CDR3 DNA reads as TGTGCCAGAAGCTTGGTGAGGGAGCAGTACTTC.

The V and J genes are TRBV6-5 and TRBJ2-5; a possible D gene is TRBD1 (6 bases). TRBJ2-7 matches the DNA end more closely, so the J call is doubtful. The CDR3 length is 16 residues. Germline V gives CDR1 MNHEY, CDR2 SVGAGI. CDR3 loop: CASSYSADRTPYEQYF. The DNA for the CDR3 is TGTGCCAGCAGTTACTCGGCGGACAGAACCCCCTACGAGCAGTACTTC.

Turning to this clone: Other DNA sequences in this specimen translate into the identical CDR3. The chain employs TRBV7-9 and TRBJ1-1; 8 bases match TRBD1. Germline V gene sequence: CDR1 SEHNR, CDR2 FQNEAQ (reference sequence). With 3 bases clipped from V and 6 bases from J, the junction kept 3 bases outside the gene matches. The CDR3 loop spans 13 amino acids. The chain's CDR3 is CASSLRTGPEAFF. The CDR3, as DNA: TGTGCCAGCAGCTTGAGGACAGGGCCTGAAGCTTTCTTT.